A selection of T cell receptor beta chains follows, all from one sample in a study of T-cell memory formation after mild COVID-19. TCRdb passed the 5' RACE reads through MiXCR, listing each CDR3 protein once. The sample has roughly 250,000 distinct CDR3 sequences; approximately 15% are singletons. The sample consisted of PBMCs or a T cell subset sorted from them (not recorded which). These TCRs come from a man aged 18 to 29 who had mild COVID-19 (a few samples of this study predate the infection). Cell type and time point are not known. Each CDR3 is given with its conserved first and last residue. D genes are given only for firm matches. Not all rows give a size; the values are once, few, many and, for expanded clones, a class.

TRBJ2-1	TRBV6-2/TRBV6-3	18	TRBD2	.	CASSRDGTSGGSFLEQFF	TGTGCCAGCAGTCGAGATGGGACTAGCGGGGGGTCTTTCTTGGAGCAGTTCTTC
TRBJ2-6	TRBV27	16	.	few	CASSPEVSSGANVLTF	TGTGCCAGCAGTCCTGAGGTCAGCTCTGGGGCCAACGTCCTGACTTTC
TRBJ2-1	TRBV6-2/TRBV6-3	13	.	.	CASSYGPGGEQFF	TGTGCCAGCAGTTACGGACCCGGAGGTGAGCAGTTCTTC
TRBJ1-4	TRBV12-3/TRBV12-4	14	.	few	CASSLGPWAEKLFF	TGTGCCAGCAGTCTCGGGCCTTGGGCCGAAAAACTGTTTTTT
TRBJ2-5	TRBV6-2/TRBV6-3	14	.	.	CASTSGAGRETQYF	TGTGCCAGCACCTCTGGGGCTGGTCGAGAGACCCAGTACTTC
TRBJ1-5	TRBV13	16	.	.	CASSLGPGTRAQPQHF	TGTGCCAGCAGCTTAGGCCCAGGGACAAGGGCACAGCCCCAGCATTTT
TRBJ1-5	TRBV7-2	15	.	few	CASSLLGGASQPQHF	TGTGCCAGCAGCTTATTAGGAGGGGCTTCTCAGCCCCAGCATTTT
TRBJ1-2	TRBV9	14	.	few	CASSESTGNYGYTF	TGTGCCAGCAGCGAATCGACAGGAAACTATGGCTACACCTTC
TRBJ1-1	TRBV11-2	13	.	few	CASSPRQNTEAFF	TGTGCCAGCAGCCCGCGCCAGAACACTGAAGCTTTCTTT
TRBJ2-1	TRBV3-1	13	.	.	CASSQDWSGEQFF	TGTGCCAGCAGCCAAGATTGGTCCGGGGAGCAGTTCTTC
TRBJ2-5	TRBV4-2	16	TRBD2	few	CASSQVLAGGQETQYF	TGTGCCAGCAGCCAAGTGTTGGCGGGGGGGCAGGAGACCCAGTACTTC
TRBJ1-1	TRBV6-6	12	.	.	CASSNGPTEAFF	TGTGCCAGCAGCAACGGCCCCACTGAAGCTTTCTTT
TRBJ2-1	TRBV20-1	17	.	few	CSARDRGLGGPDNEQFF	TGCAGTGCTAGAGATAGGGGCCTTGGGGGCCCCGACAATGAGCAGTTCTTC
TRBJ1-2	TRBV5-4	11	.	many	CASSLQGTYTF	TGTGCCAGCAGCTTACAGGGAACCTACACCTTC
TRBJ2-1	TRBV19	13	TRBD1	few	CATGQGAYNEQFF	TGTGCCACAGGACAGGGGGCTTACAATGAGCAGTTCTTC
TRBJ2-3	TRBV9	16	TRBD2	.	CASSALASGLPDTQYF	TGTGCCAGCAGCGCCTTGGCTAGCGGTTTGCCAGATACGCAGTATTTT
TRBJ1-1	TRBV29-1	16	.	few	CSVEGTARGWNTEAFF	TGCAGCGTTGAAGGGACAGCTAGAGGTTGGAACACTGAAGCTTTCTTT
TRBJ1-2	TRBV30	12	.	.	CARDRGHYGYTF	TGTGCCCGGGACCGAGGCCACTATGGCTACACCTTC
TRBJ2-5	TRBV27	15	.	.	CASSSRRHGQETQYF	TGTGCCAGCAGTTCCCGTCGACACGGTCAAGAGACCCAGTACTTC
TRBJ2-3	TRBV4-2	14	.	.	CASSQDYTTDTQYF	TGTGCCAGCAGCCAAGACTATACCACAGATACGCAGTATTTT
TRBJ1-2	TRBV5-1	16	TRBD1	.	CASSFTPGQGLGGYTF	TGCGCCAGCAGCTTTACTCCGGGACAGGGGCTTGGTGGCTACACCTTC
TRBJ1-3	TRBV9	16	.	.	CASSVVHGGPGNTIYF	TGTGCCAGCAGCGTAGTTCATGGGGGGCCAGGAAACACCATATATTTT
TRBJ2-7	TRBV7-9	13	TRBD1	.	CASSIGQVYEQYF	TGTGCCAGCAGCATTGGACAGGTGTACGAGCAGTACTTC
TRBJ2-2	TRBV6-2/TRBV6-3	15	.	few	CASSSRFRDTGELFF	TGTGCCAGCAGTTCCCGTTTCAGGGACACCGGGGAGCTGTTTTTT
TRBJ2-7	TRBV28	15	TRBD2	few	CASSLRGLAMNEQYF	TGTGCCAGCAGTTTAAGGGGACTAGCTATGAACGAGCAGTACTTC
TRBJ2-5	TRBV6-2/TRBV6-3	13	TRBD1	.	CASRLQGAETQYF	TGTGCCAGCAGGCTGCAGGGGGCGGAGACCCAGTACTTC
TRBJ1-1	TRBV5-1	14	.	.	CASSWQGYGTEAFF	TGCGCCAGCAGCTGGCAGGGGTACGGCACTGAAGCTTTCTTT
TRBJ1-1	TRBV6-5	15	.	.	CASRRKDSWNTEAFF	TGTGCCAGCAGACGAAAAGACAGCTGGAACACTGAAGCTTTCTTT
TRBJ1-4	TRBV2	12	.	.	CATRQVDEKLFF	TGTGCCACACGACAGGTAGATGAAAAACTGTTTTTT
TRBJ2-2	TRBV12-3/TRBV12-4	16	TRBD2	.	CASSFLTAGGTGELFF	TGTGCCAGCAGTTTTCTCACGGCGGGGGGAACCGGGGAGCTGTTTTTT
TRBJ2-3	TRBV7-2	13	TRBD2	.	CASEAGGTDTQYF	TGTGCCAGCGAGGCGGGGGGGACAGATACGCAGTATTTT
TRBJ2-7	TRBV11-2	15	TRBD1	many	CASSRAGTVSYEQYF	TGTGCCAGCAGCAGAGCCGGGACAGTCTCCTACGAGCAGTACTTC
TRBJ2-5	TRBV5-6	13	.	.	CASSGAGIETQYF	TGTGCCAGCAGCGGCGCGGGGATAGAGACCCAGTACTTC
TRBJ2-2	TRBV4-3	15	.	.	CASSVRGTNTGELFF	TGCGCCAGCAGCGTGCGGGGTACGAACACCGGGGAGCTGTTTTTT
TRBJ2-1	TRBV4-2	14	.	few	CASSQEGQANEQFF	TGTGCCAGCAGCCAAGAGGGGCAGGCTAATGAGCAGTTCTTC
TRBJ2-7	TRBV9	14	.	.	CASSVAVQGYEQYF	TGTGCCAGCAGCGTAGCGGTTCAGGGCTACGAGCAGTACTTC
TRBJ2-3	TRBV6-1	15	.	few	CASSEALGVSGRFDF	TGTGCCAGCAGTGAAGCGCTTGGGGTATCGGGAAGATTTGATTTT
TRBJ2-7	TRBV19	13	.	.	CAPGGRETYEQYF	TGTGCCCCCGGGGGTAGAGAAACCTACGAGCAGTACTTC
TRBJ2-3	TRBV7-3	16	TRBD2	.	CASSSGLAGETDTQYF	TGTGCCAGCAGCAGTGGACTAGCGGGGGAAACAGATACGCAGTATTTT
TRBJ1-2	TRBV9	14	TRBD1	.	CASSETGQIYGYTF	TGTGCCAGCAGCGAGACGGGACAGATCTATGGCTACACCTTC
TRBJ1-5	TRBV18	14	.	.	CASSRGRINQPQHF	TGTGCCAGCTCACGTGGACGGATCAATCAGCCCCAGCATTTT
TRBJ2-7	TRBV30	12	.	few	CAWSVLTERQYF	TGTGCCTGGAGTGTATTGACCGAGAGGCAGTACTTC
TRBJ1-2	TRBV5-1	12	.	few	CASRQGSYGYTF	TGCGCCAGCAGACAAGGAAGCTATGGCTACACCTTC
TRBJ2-1	TRBV6-1	14	TRBD2	few	CATTTSGAYNEQFF	TGTGCCACTACGACTAGCGGGGCATACAATGAGCAGTTCTTC
TRBJ2-5	TRBV7-2	14	.	.	CASSTFYGEETQYF	TGTGCCAGCTCCACCTTTTACGGGGAAGAGACCCAGTACTTC
TRBJ2-5	TRBV6-2/TRBV6-3	15	TRBD2	few	CASGEIGLAVETQYF	TGTGCCAGCGGTGAGATTGGACTAGCGGTAGAGACCCAGTACTTC
TRBJ2-4	TRBV4-2	15	.	.	CASSPGAGAFSLQYF	TGTGCCAGCAGTCCCGGCGCGGGGGCCTTCAGTCTTCAGTACTTC
TRBJ1-1	TRBV28	14	.	few	CASSLRTGTPEAFF	TGTGCCAGCAGTTTACGAACCGGGACCCCTGAAGCTTTCTTT
TRBJ1-3	TRBV21-1	16	.	few	CASSKASSGPGNTIYF	TGTGCCAGCAGCAAAGCGAGTTCTGGACCTGGAAACACCATATATTTT
TRBJ1-1	TRBV10-2	14	TRBD1	few	CASRQDRGNTEAFF	TGCGCCAGCAGGCAGGACAGGGGAAACACTGAAGCTTTCTTT
TRBJ2-7	TRBV7-2	14	TRBD1	few	CASREQGASYEQYF	TGTGCCAGCAGAGAACAGGGGGCCTCCTACGAGCAGTACTTC
TRBJ2-3	TRBV30	13	TRBD1	many	CAWETGGTDTQYF	TGTGCCTGGGAGACAGGGGGCACAGATACGCAGTATTTT
TRBJ1-1	TRBV5-6	14	.	.	CASRAGLGIPEAFF	TGTGCCAGCAGGGCGGGGTTAGGGATCCCTGAAGCTTTCTTT
TRBJ2-1	TRBV5-1	13	TRBD1	many	CASSLGQGNEQFF	TGCGCCAGCAGCTTGGGACAGGGCAATGAGCAGTTCTTC
TRBJ2-3	TRBV12-3/TRBV12-4	12	.	few	CASTQGGDTQYF	TGTGCCAGCACCCAGGGGGGAGATACGCAGTATTTT
TRBJ2-2	TRBV6-2/TRBV6-3	13	TRBD1	many	CASRGQITGELFF	TGTGCCAGCAGGGGACAGATCACCGGGGAGCTGTTTTTT
TRBJ1-2	TRBV7-9	13	TRBD1	.	CASSSGQGRSYTF	TGTGCCAGCAGCTCGGGACAGGGGAGATCCTACACCTTC
TRBJ2-3	TRBV2	12	.	.	CASRPWGNTQYF	TGTGCCAGCAGGCCCTGGGGGAATACGCAGTATTTT
TRBJ2-5	TRBV4-3	16	TRBD2	.	CASSPSLAGAPGTQYF	TGCGCCAGCAGCCCCTCACTAGCGGGGGCTCCGGGGACCCAGTACTTC
TRBJ1-6	TRBV7-2	16	.	few	CASSFGQGREGSPLHF	TGTGCCAGCAGCTTCGGCCAGGGCAGGGAGGGTTCACCCCTCCACTTT